These 19 T cell receptor beta chains were all obtained from the same sample, sequenced in a study of T-cell reconstitution after alpha-beta-depleted transplantation in children. TCRbeta library construction was performed incorporating unique molecular identifiers. TCRdb reanalysed the PCR reads using MiXCR and keeps one entry per CDR3 protein. The data contain 400,000 to 450,000 distinct CDR3 sequences, around two fifths of them singletons. Material: PBMCs, obtained before TCRalphabeta/CD19-depleted stem cell transplant. These receptors came from a girl under 10 years old with aplastic anemia, due to receive a stem cell transplant.

Points on this clonotype: At one boundary the junction diverges from the germline segment, which might be a read error. The chain links TRBV11-2 to TRBJ2-4; 8 bases map to TRBD1. The CDR3 loop spans 16 amino acids. Germline-derived CDR1 and CDR2 are SGHAT and FQNNGV. CDR3 sequence (DNA): TGTGCCAGCAGCTTACTCGGACAGGGCAGCAAACACATTCAGTACTTC. It yields the protein CASSLLGQGSKHIQYF.

This chain connects TRBV29-1 to TRBJ2-3; D gene uncertain. The CDR3 extends over 14 amino acids. Germline CDR1 reads SQVTM; CDR2 reads ANQGSEA. Trimming pared 4 bases from V and 6 bases from J, leaving 17 bases between. DNA for the CDR3: TGCAGCGTTGGAAGAGTCGGGCGATCCGATACGCAGTATTTT. Its protein is CSVGRVGRSDTQYF.

This chain connects TRBV28 to TRBJ2-7; 14 bases agree with TRBD2. The germline gives CDR1 MDHEN, CDR2 SYDVKM. The CDR3 runs 19 residues. With V trimmed by 6 bases and J by 5 bases, 18 bases remained unmatched. The CDR3 nucleotides are TGTGCCAGCAGCCTCCCCGGGACTAGCGGGAGTGGGGTATGGGACGAGCAGTACTTC. This encodes CASSLPGTSGSGVWDEQYF.

This clonotype appeared a few times. This rearrangement joins TRBV3-1 to TRBJ2-2; 9 bases map to TRBD1. The germline V gene encodes CDR1 LGHDT and CDR2 YNNKEL (reference sequence). V lost 1 base and J lost 2; bases outside the gene matches: 5. This CDR3 contains 17 residues. The CDR3 spells CASSQVGTGGNTGELFF. CDR3 nucleotide sequence: TGTGCCAGCAGCCAAGTTGGCACAGGGGGCAACACCGGGGAGCTGTTTTTT.

This clonotype was picked up many times. The chain uses TRBV20-1 and TRBJ2-3; 8 bases are shared with TRBD2. The CDR3 spans 14 residues. The germline V gene encodes CDR1 DFQATT and CDR2 SNEGSKA (reference sequence). Unmatched junction bases numbered 7, after V lost 6 bases and J lost 2 bases. The DNA for the CDR3 is TGCAGTGCCCGCGGGCGGGAGGTCACAGATACGCAGTATTTT. This encodes CSARGREVTDTQYF.

V gene TRBV9 combines with J gene TRBJ2-5, with 8 bases identical to TRBD1. This CDR3 comprises 14 residues. Germline values: CDR1 SGDLS, CDR2 YYNGEE. With 4 bases clipped from V and 5 bases from J, the junction kept 7 bases outside the gene matches. CDR3 DNA sequence: TGTGCCAGCAGCAGAGGGACAGGTGGTGAGACCCAGTACTTC. This gives the protein CASSRGTGGETQYF.

This clonotype was counted many times. The chain is built from TRBV7-2 and TRBJ2-5, with TRBD2 matching over 11 bases. Per germline, CDR1 SGHTA and CDR2 FQGNSA. The V segment lost 5 bases and the J segment 4 bases; nucleotides outside the gene matches: 3. This CDR3 comprises 14 residues. CDR3 DNA sequence: TGTGCCAGCAGCAGACTAGCGGGACTAGAGACCCAGTACTTC. Translation gives CASSRLAGLETQYF.

The table lists this clonotype with a few counts. The rearrangement links TRBV12-5 to TRBJ2-1, with D perhaps TRBD1 or TRBD2 (5 bases each). The CDR3 length is 18 residues. Germline loops: CDR1 LGHNT, CDR2 FRNRAP. Deletions cut 0 bases from V and 7 bases from J, with 22 bases between. CDR3 in amino acids: CASGLVLGVGTTENEQFF. The CDR3 bases are TGTGCTAGTGGTTTGGTACTAGGGGTCGGGACGACCGAAAATGAGCAGTTCTTC.

This clonotype was recorded only once. The gene calls are TRBV20-1 and TRBJ1-5, with 9 nucleotides matching TRBD1. The CDR3 length is 15 residues. Trimming at V came to 3 bases and at J to 4 bases, leaving 7 bases not matched to a gene. Germline V CDR1 and CDR2: DFQATT, SNEGSKA (reference sequence). CDR3 bases: TGCAGTGCTAGCCGGGACAGGGTACTTAATCAGCCCCAGCATTTT. Protein product: CSASRDRVLNQPQHF.

This clonotype was counted many times. V gene TRBV7-2 combines with J gene TRBJ2-1; 9 nucleotides align to TRBD2. Germline values: CDR1 SGHTA, CDR2 FQGNSA. The CDR3 runs 14 residues. V was clipped by 1 base and J by 6 bases; unmatched bases: 1. The CDR3 region is CASSLGGLANEQFF. The CDR3 DNA is TGTGCCAGCAGCTTAGGGGGACTAGCCAATGAGCAGTTCTTC. Looking up the rest from reference TRBV7-2 and TRBJ2-1 gives the full variable domain: GAGVSQSPSNKVTEKGKDVELRCDPISGHTALYWYRQSLGQGLEFLIYFQGNSAPDKSGLPSDRFSAERTGGSVSTLTIQRTQQEDSAVYLCASSLGGLANEQFFGPGTRLTVL.

The chain is built from TRBV20-1 and TRBJ2-3, with 7 bases identical to TRBD2. CDR3 length: 14 amino acids. V shed 6 bases, J shed 0 bases, and the junction held 6 bases outside the gene matches. CDR1 is DFQATT and CDR2 is SNEGSKA in the germline V gene (reference sequence). CDR3 nucleotides: TGCAGTGCGCCGACTAGCCCCAGCACAGATACGCAGTATTTT. Protein sequence: CSAPTSPSTDTQYF.

In this sample, this clonotype turned up many times. Here the CDR3 reads CASSESGFVSGRNTQYF. CDR3 DNA: TGTGCCAGCAGTGAATCCGGTTTCGTTAGCGGGAGAAATACGCAGTATTTT. The rearrangement joins TRBV25-1 to TRBJ2-3, with 9 bases lining up with TRBD2. CDR3 size: 17 residues. Per the germline V gene, CDR1 is MGHDK and CDR2 is SYGVNS. Losses at the gene ends were 1 base for V and 7 bases for J; bases not matched to a gene: 12. The whole variable domain, filled in from reference TRBV25-1 and TRBJ2-3, reads EADIYQTPRYLVIGTGKKITLECSQTMGHDKMYWYQQDPGMELHLIHYSYGVNSTEKGDLSSESTVSRIRTEHFPLTLESARPSHTSQYLCASSESGFVSGRNTQYFGPGTRLTVL.

The rearrangement joins TRBV7-6 to TRBJ2-2; 8 bases line up with TRBD1. J was trimmed by 0 bases and V by 5 bases; bases with no gene match: 5. Germline CDR1 reads SGHVS; CDR2 reads FNYEAQ. The CDR3 contains 16 residues. The CDR3 is CASSPRTGSNTGELFF. CDR3 nucleotides: TGTGCCAGCAGCCCCCGGACAGGGTCGAACACCGGGGAGCTGTTTTTT.

V usage is TRBV7-3 and J usage is TRBJ2-7; TRBD1 matches at 7 bases. The CDR3 is made up of 16 amino acids. Looked up from germline, CDR1 is SGHTA and CDR2 is FQGTGA. The V gene end was trimmed by 5 bases and the J gene end by 4 bases; junction bases not matched to a gene: 14. CDR3 residues: CASSPTRQGAIYEQYF. The CDR3, as DNA: TGTGCCAGCAGCCCCACCCGACAGGGCGCCATTTACGAGCAGTACTTC.

V gene TRBV5-6 combines with J gene TRBJ1-1; TRBD1 matches at 10 bases. Unmatched junction bases numbered 14, after V lost 0 bases and J lost 12 bases. The CDR3 is 16 residues long. Germline V gene lookup returns CDR1 SGHDT and CDR2 YYEEEE. The CDR3 sequence: CASSLGRQGAHRSTFF. CDR3 DNA sequence: TGTGCCAGCAGCTTGGGGAGACAGGGGGCCCACCGGTCCACTTTCTTT. The full variable domain, completed using reference TRBV5-6 and TRBJ1-1, is DAGVTQSPTHLIKTRGQQVTLRCSPKSGHDTVSWYQQALGQGPQFIFQYYEEEERQRGNFPDRFSGHQFPNYSSELNVNALLLGDSALYLCASSLGRQGAHRSTFFGQGTRLTVV.

The rearrangement joins TRBV4-3 to TRBJ2-1; 9 nucleotides agree with TRBD2. The CDR3 consists of 15 residues. Germline CDR1 LGHNA, CDR2 YSLEER. Trimming took 3 bases from V and 3 from J; bases not matched to a gene: 3. In DNA, the CDR3 is TGCGCCAGCAGCCAGGATAGCGGGGGCTACAATGAGCAGTTCTTC. Protein: CASSQDSGGYNEQFF.

V and J are TRBV5-1 and TRBJ2-1; 14 bases are a match to TRBD2. The V segment lost 4 bases and the J segment 9 bases; nucleotides outside the gene matches: 12. Germline V CDR1 and CDR2: SGHRS, YFSETQ. This CDR3 region has 17 residues. The CDR3 reads CASSIRGTSGGFREQFF. The CDR3 DNA reads as TGCGCCAGCAGCATTCGGGGGACTAGCGGGGGCTTCCGTGAGCAGTTCTTC.

The chain employs TRBV28 and TRBJ2-3, with 8 bases aligning to TRBD2. This CDR3 has 15 residues. J gave up 1 base and V 8 bases, and 8 bases lay outside the gene matches. Germline V gives CDR1 MDHEN, CDR2 SYDVKM. CDR3 residues: CASGSGSGGTDTQYF. CDR3 nucleotide sequence: TGTGCCAGCGGCAGCGGGAGTGGAGGCACAGATACGCAGTATTTT.

Regarding this clonotype: A single base separates this from a much larger clone, so it may be a read error. V is TRBV20-1 and J is TRBJ1-6; D is perhaps TRBD1 (6 bases). Germline CDR1 DFQATT, CDR2 SNEGSKA (reference sequence). The CDR3 has 14 amino acids. V was clipped by 3 bases and J by 9 bases, with 15 bases between them. As DNA, the CDR3 is TGCAGTGCTAGTGTAGGCAGGGGACTTTCACCCCTCCACTTT. This translates into CSASVGRGLSPLHF.